The entry that follows covers one T cell receptor (beta chain) sequence. Its antigen is unknown. The sample originates from a study of breast tumors, draining lymph nodes, adjacent tissues. Points from the study as a whole: Most tumor T cells seemingly derive from lymph node, then expand in tumor. Luminal-like breast cancer showed significantly greater tumor-nontumor repertoire similarity than basal-like breast cancer did.

Each CDR3 protein is one row after TCRdb ran MiXCR on the multiplex PCR reads. The table records roughly 70,000 distinct CDR3 sequences, around 43% of them present only once. CDR3 length: 20 residues. The V gene lost 2 bases and the J gene lost 2 bases, with 27 bases spanning the gap. The V and J genes are TRBV12-3 or TRBV12-4 and TRBJ2-5; D not resolved. Sequenced: breast tumor tissue. This TCR came from a female donor with breast cancer. Some clones in this sample may be carry-over from other donors' samples. The CDR3 bases are TGTGCCAGCAGTTTACTGTCGTGGCAGGAAGCTTTCCTTGGACAAGAGACCCAGTACTTC. Protein: CASSLLSWQEAFLGQETQYF.